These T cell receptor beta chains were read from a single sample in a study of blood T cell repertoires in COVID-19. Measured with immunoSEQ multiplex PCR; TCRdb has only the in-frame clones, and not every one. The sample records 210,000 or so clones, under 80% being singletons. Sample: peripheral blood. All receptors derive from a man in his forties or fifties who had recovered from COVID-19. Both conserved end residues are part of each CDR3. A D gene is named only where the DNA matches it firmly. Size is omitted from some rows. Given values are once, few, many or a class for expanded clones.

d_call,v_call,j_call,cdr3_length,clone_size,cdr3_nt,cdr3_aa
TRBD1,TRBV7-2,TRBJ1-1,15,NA,TGTGCCAGCAGCCGGGACGGAGCCAGGGGGACTGAAGCTTTCTTT,CASSRDGARGTEAFF
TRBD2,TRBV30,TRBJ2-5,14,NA,TGTGCCTGGAGTGAGGGACTAGATACTGAGACCCAGTACTTC,CAWSEGLDTETQYF
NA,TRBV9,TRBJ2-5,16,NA,TGTGCCAGCAGCCTTAGAAGAGACAGTACCGGGGAGACCCAGTACTTC,CASSLRRDSTGETQYF
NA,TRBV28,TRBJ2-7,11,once,TGTGCCTCAGGCAGATTCTACGAGCAGTACTTC,CASGRFYEQYF
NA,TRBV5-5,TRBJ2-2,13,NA,TGTGCCAGCAGCTTAAGTCTAACCGGGGAGCTGTTTTTT,CASSLSLTGELFF
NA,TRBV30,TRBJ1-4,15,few,TGTGCCTGGAGTCCATACGGCCAGGGACGGGAGGAACTGTTTTTT,CAWSPYGQGREELFF
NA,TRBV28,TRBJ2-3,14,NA,TGTGCCAGCAGTTTATGGCGCAGGGCAGATACGCAGTATTTT,CASSLWRRADTQYF
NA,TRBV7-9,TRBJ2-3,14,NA,TGTGCCAGCAGCTTAGCGGGAGCTTTAGATACGCAGTATTTT,CASSLAGALDTQYF
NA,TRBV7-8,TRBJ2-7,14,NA,TGTGCCAGCAGCTTAGGGCGGGCCTCCTACGAGCAGTACTTC,CASSLGRASYEQYF
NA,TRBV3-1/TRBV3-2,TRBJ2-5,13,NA,TGTGCCAGCAACCCGGACTACGAGGAGACCCAGTACTTC,CASNPDYEETQYF
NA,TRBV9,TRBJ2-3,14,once,TGTGCCAGCAGCGCGACTAGGGGGCCAGATACGCAGTATTTT,CASSATRGPDTQYF
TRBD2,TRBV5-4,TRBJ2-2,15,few,TGTGCCAGCAGCCCTCTAGCGGGAGCAACCGGGGAGCTGTTTTTT,CASSPLAGATGELFF
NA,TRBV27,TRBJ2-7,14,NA,TGTGCCAGCAGCCCGCCTTACAGATCCTACGAGCAGTACTTC,CASSPPYRSYEQYF
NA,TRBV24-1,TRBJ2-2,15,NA,TGTGCCACCAAAACTCAGGTCTCGAACACCGGGGAGCTGTTTTTT,CATKTQVSNTGELFF
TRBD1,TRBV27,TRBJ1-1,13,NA,TGTGCCAGCAGAGGGGACAGGCTTACTGAAGCTTTCTTT,CASRGDRLTEAFF
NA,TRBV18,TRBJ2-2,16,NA,TGTGCCAGCTCCATGATGTTGGCAGGGCGCACCGGGGAGCTGTTTTTT,CASSMMLAGRTGELFF
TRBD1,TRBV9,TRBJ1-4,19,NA,TGTGCCAGCAGCGCCGAGGGACAGGGAATAGTAACAACTAATGAAAAACTGTTTTTT,CASSAEGQGIVTTNEKLFF
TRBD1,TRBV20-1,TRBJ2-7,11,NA,TGCAGTGCTAGGACAGGGGACGAGCAGTACTTC,CSARTGDEQYF
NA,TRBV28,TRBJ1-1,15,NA,TGTGCCAGCAGTCCCTGGACAGCAAAGAACACTGAAGCTTTCTTT,CASSPWTAKNTEAFF
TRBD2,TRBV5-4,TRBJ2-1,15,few,TGTGCCAGCAGCTCGCGGACTAGCGGGAACAATGAGCAGTTCTTC,CASSSRTSGNNEQFF
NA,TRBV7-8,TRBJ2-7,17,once,TGTGCCAGCAGCACCGCCCCTAGTTTGTGGATCGGCTACGAGCAGTACTTC,CASSTAPSLWIGYEQYF
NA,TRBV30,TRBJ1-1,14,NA,TGTGCCTGGGGTTCTCTTCACAGGAACACTGAAGCTTTCTTT,CAWGSLHRNTEAFF
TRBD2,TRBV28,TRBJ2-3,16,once,TGTGCCAGCAGACCTAGGGTAGCGGGAGGCCCAGATACGCAGTATTTT,CASRPRVAGGPDTQYF
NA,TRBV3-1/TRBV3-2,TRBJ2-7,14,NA,TGTGCCAGCAGCCAAGATGCGACTAGTTTTGAGCAGTACTTC,CASSQDATSFEQYF
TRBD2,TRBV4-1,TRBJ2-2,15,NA,TGCGCCAGCAGAACCAGCGGGAGCGGCACCGGGGAGCTGTTTTTT,CASRTSGSGTGELFF
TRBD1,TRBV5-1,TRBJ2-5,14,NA,TGCGCCAGCGGAATCAGGGGGCGCGGGGAGACCCAGTACTTC,CASGIRGRGETQYF
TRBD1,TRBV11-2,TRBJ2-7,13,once,TGTGCCAGCAGCTTTACAGGGGCCTACGAGCAGTACTTC,CASSFTGAYEQYF
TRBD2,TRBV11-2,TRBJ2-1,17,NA,TGTGCCAGCAGCTCTGAGCGGGAGGGTCACGGGCGCAATGAGCAGTTCTTC,CASSSEREGHGRNEQFF
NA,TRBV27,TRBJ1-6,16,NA,TGTGCCAGCAGCCCAAATGGGGGGGGTCGGAATTCACCCCTCCACTTT,CASSPNGGGRNSPLHF
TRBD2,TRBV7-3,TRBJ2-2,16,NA,TGTGCCAGCAGCCCCTTAAGCGGGAGAGGCGCCGGGGAGCTGTTTTTT,CASSPLSGRGAGELFF
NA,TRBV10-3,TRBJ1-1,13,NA,TGTGCCATCAGTGATTGGTTTCGGGCTGAAGCTTTCTTT,CAISDWFRAEAFF
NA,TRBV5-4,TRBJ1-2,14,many,TGTGCCAGCAGCTCAGTGACAGGAAACTATGGCTACACCTTC,CASSSVTGNYGYTF
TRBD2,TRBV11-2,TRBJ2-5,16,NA,TGTGCCAGCAGCCGCCCGGGGACTAGCGGGAAAGCCACCCAGTACTTC,CASSRPGTSGKATQYF
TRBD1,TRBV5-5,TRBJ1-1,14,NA,TGTGCCAGCAGCCGGGGACAGTTTAACACTGAAGCTTTCTTT,CASSRGQFNTEAFF
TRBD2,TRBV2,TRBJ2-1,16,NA,TGTGCCAGCAGTTCAGAAGGGACTACCATCTACAATGAGCAGTTCTTC,CASSSEGTTIYNEQFF
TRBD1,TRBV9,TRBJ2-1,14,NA,TGTGCCAGCAGCGTACGGACTGACAGGGTTGAGCAGTTCTTC,CASSVRTDRVEQFF
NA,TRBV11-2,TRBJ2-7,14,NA,TGTGCCAGCAGCTTAGGGGCTCTAAACTACGAGCAGTACTTC,CASSLGALNYEQYF
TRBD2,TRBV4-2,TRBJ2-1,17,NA,TGTGCCAGCAGCCAAGGCTTGGGGACTAGTGAGCTTGAAGAGCAGTTCTTC,CASSQGLGTSELEEQFF
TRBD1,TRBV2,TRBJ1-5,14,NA,TGTGCCAGCAGTCGGACAGGGGATAATCAGCCCCAGCATTTT,CASSRTGDNQPQHF
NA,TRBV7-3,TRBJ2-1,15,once,TGTGCCAGCAGCTTATCGCGGGACCCCTACAATGAGCAGTTCTTC,CASSLSRDPYNEQFF
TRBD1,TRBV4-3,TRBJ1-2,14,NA,TGCGCCAGCAGCCAAGACGGCACAGGGGGTGGCTACACCTTC,CASSQDGTGGGYTF